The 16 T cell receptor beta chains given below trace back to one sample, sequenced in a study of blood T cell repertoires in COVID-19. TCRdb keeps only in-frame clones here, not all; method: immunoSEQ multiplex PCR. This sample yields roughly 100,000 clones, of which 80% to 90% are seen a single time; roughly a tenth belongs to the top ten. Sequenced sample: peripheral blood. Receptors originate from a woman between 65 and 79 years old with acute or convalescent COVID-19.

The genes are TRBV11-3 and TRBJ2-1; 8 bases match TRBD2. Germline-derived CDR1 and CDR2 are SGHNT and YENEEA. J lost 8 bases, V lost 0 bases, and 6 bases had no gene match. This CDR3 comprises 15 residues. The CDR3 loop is CASSLESGRRHEQFF. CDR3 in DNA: TGTGCCAGCAGCTTAGAGAGCGGGAGACGGCATGAGCAGTTCTTC. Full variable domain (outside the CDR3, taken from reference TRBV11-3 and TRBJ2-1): EAGVVQSPRYKIIEKKQPVAFWCNPISGHNTLYWYLQNLGQGPELLIRYENEEAVDDSQLPKDRFSAERLKGVDSTLKIQPAELGDSAVYLCASSLESGRRHEQFFGPGTRLTVL.

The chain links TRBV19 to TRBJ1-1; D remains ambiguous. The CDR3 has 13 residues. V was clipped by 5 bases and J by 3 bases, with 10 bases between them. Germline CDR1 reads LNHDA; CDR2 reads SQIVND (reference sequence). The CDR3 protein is CASSFSRDTEAFF. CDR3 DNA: TGTGCCAGTAGTTTCTCGAGGGACACTGAAGCTTTCTTT.

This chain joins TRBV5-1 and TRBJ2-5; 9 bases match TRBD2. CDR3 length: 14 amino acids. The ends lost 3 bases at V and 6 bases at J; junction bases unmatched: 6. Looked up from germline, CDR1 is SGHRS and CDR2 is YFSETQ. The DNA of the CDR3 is TGCGCCAGCAGCTGGGCTAGCGGGGAACAGACCCAGTACTTC. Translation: CASSWASGEQTQYF.

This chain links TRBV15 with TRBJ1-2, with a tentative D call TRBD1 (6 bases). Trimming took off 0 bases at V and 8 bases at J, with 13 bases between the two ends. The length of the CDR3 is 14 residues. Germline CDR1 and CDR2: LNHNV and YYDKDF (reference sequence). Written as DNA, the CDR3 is TGTGCCACCAGCAGAGATATACAGGGAGAAGGCTACACCTTC. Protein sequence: CATSRDIQGEGYTF.

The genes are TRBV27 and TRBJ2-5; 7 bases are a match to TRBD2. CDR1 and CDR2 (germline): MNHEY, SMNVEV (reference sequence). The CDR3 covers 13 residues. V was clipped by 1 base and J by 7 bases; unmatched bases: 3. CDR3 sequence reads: CASSLLGGGTQYF. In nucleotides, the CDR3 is TGTGCCAGCAGTTTATTAGGCGGGGGGACCCAGTACTTC.

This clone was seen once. The CDR3 region has the DNA TGTGCCAGCGGCCAGGGTTACGAGCAGTACTTC. It encodes CASGQGYEQYF. V usage is TRBV27 and J usage is TRBJ2-7; the D gene is possibly TRBD1 (5 bases). The CDR3 spans 11 residues. V lost 8 bases and J 4 bases, leaving 9 bases between the germline ends. Germline loops: CDR1 MNHEY, CDR2 SMNVEV (reference sequence).

The CDR3 region is CASSPRGAYGYTF. The CDR3 DNA follows: TGTGCCAGCTCTCCCAGGGGGGCCTATGGCTACACCTTC. This chain links TRBV6-5 with TRBJ1-2, with TRBD1 matching 7 bases. The germline V gene has CDR1 MNHEY and CDR2 SVGAGI. Trimming removed 8 bases from V and 4 bases from J; junction bases left unmatched: 7. The CDR3 is made up of 13 amino acids.

CDR3 coding DNA: TGTGCCAGCAGTCCCACAGGGATTGGCTACACCTTC. Translating it yields CASSPTGIGYTF. J is TRBJ1-2 and V is TRBV12-3 or TRBV12-4, with D possibly matching TRBD1 (6 bases). V was pared by 5 bases and J by 7 bases, with 11 bases between. The length of the CDR3 is 12 residues.

This chain's CDR3 is CASSYKGTTILGYTF. CDR3 in DNA: TGTGCCAGCAGTTACAAAGGGACAACAATCCTTGGCTACACCTTC. This chain connects TRBV6-2 or TRBV6-3 to TRBJ1-2, with D maybe TRBD1 (6 bases). Trimming took off 2 bases at V and 7 bases at J, with 17 bases between the two ends. Germline assignment: CDR1 MNHEY and CDR2 SVGEGT. The CDR3 is made up of 15 amino acids.

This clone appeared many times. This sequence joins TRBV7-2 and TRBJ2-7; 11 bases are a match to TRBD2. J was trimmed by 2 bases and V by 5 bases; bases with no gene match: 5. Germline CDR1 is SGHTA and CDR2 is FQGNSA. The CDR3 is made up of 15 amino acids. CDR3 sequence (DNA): TGTGCCAGCAGCACCCTAGCGGGGGGCCCCTACGAGCAGTACTTC. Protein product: CASSTLAGGPYEQYF.

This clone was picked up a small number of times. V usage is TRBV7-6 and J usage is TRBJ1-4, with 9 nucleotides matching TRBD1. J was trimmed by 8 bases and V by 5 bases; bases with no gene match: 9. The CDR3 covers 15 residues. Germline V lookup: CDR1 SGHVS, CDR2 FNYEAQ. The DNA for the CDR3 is TGTGCCAGCAGCACCTCCGGGACAGGGTCCGAAAAACTGTTTTTT. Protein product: CASSTSGTGSEKLFF.

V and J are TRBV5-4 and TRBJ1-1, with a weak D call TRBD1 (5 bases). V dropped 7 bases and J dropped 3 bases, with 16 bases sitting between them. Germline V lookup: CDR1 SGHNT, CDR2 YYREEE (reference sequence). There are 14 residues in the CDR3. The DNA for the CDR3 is TGTGCCAGCGCTATAGGGGCGGGGGACACTGAAGCTTTCTTT. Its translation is CASAIGAGDTEAFF.

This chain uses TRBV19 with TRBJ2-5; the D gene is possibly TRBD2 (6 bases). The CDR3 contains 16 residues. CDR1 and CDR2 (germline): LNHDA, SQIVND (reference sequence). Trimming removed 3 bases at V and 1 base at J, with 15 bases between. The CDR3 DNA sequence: TGTGCCAGTAGTATTTTGGGGGGAACTACCCAAGAGACCCAGTACTTC. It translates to CASSILGGTTQETQYF.

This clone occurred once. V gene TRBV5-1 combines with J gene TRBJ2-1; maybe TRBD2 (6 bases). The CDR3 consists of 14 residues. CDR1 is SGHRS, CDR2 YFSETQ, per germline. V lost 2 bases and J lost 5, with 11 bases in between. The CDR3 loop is CASSFAGSDNEQFF. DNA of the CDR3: TGCGCCAGCAGCTTCGCGGGAAGTGACAATGAGCAGTTCTTC.

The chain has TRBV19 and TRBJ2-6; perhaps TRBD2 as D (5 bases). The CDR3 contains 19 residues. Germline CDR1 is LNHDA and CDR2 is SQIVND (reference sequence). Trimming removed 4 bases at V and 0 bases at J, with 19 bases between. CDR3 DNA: TGTGCCAGTAGTACCGACCGGATTGTAGGGAGCTCTGGGGCCAACGTCCTGACTTTC. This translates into CASSTDRIVGSSGANVLTF.

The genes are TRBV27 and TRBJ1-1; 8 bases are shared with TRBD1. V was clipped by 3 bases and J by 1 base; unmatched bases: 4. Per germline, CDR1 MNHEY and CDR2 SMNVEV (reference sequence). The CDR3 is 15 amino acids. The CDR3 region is CASSLAGGQNTEAFF. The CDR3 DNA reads TGTGCCAGCAGTTTGGCAGGGGGCCAGAACACTGAAGCTTTCTTT.